The 7 T cell receptor beta chains reported below all come from one sample, sequenced in a study of technical replicates of blood from several donors. Assay: immunoSEQ multiplex PCR; the TCRdb copy retains only in-frame clones and omits some. The repertoire holds about 80,000 clones, with roughly 94% as singletons. The specimen sequenced was T cells isolated from PBMCs. These receptors all stem from a human donor in good health.

The V and J genes are TRBV27 and TRBJ2-1; 7 positions agree with TRBD2. Germline V gene data show CDR1 as MNHEY and CDR2 as SMNVEV (reference sequence). V was clipped by 7 bases and J by 0 bases; unmatched bases: 15. The CDR3 contains 18 residues. DNA for the CDR3: TGTGCCAGCATGAGATGGCTAGCGGCTCTGAGCTCCTACAATGAGCAGTTCTTC. Its protein is CASMRWLAALSSYNEQFF.

About this clone: Other DNA variants within this sample encode the same CDR3. V usage is TRBV29-1 and J usage is TRBJ1-4; unclear D gene. The germline V gene has CDR1 SQVTM and CDR2 ANQGSEA. The CDR3 contains 10 residues. Trimming cost V 4 bases and J 8 bases, with 5 bases left between them. The CDR3, as DNA: TGCAGCGTTGTGGGCGAAAAACTGTTTTTT. It specifies CSVVGEKLFF.

The chain carries TRBV6-5 and TRBJ2-7, with a possible D match to TRBD1 (6 bases). This CDR3 contains 11 residues. V was cut by 11 bases and J by 1 base, with 9 bases left in between. Germline loops: CDR1 MNHEY, CDR2 SVGAGI. This CDR3 is CASQGSYEQYF. DNA of the CDR3: TGTGCCTCACAGGGATCCTACGAGCAGTACTTC.

This rearrangement joins TRBV28 to TRBJ2-7; 10 bases fit TRBD2. V trimming: 6 bases; J trimming: 5 bases; junction bases outside the gene matches: 7. The CDR3 is 14 amino acids. Germline values: CDR1 MDHEN, CDR2 SYDVKM. The CDR3 reads CASSSLAGDDEQYF. The CDR3 region has the DNA TGTGCCAGCAGCTCCCTAGCGGGAGATGACGAGCAGTACTTC. Full variable domain (outside the CDR3, taken from reference TRBV28 and TRBJ2-7): DVKVTQSSRYLVKRTGEKVFLECVQDMDHENMFWYRQDPGLGLRLIYFSYDVKMKEKGDIPEGYSVSREKKERFSLILESASTNQTSMYLCASSSLAGDDEQYFGPGTRLTVT.

In this sample, this clone turned up once. V is TRBV18 and J is TRBJ1-1, with D maybe TRBD1 (6 bases). Germline assignment: CDR1 KGHSH and CDR2 LQKENI. Trimming shortened V by 5 bases and J by 3 bases, and 13 bases separated the two germline ends. There are 14 residues in the CDR3. Written as DNA, the CDR3 is TGTGCCAGCTCATCCCTCAACAGGGACACTGAAGCTTTCTTT. Translating it yields CASSSLNRDTEAFF. The full variable domain, its missing parts supplied by reference TRBV18 and TRBJ1-1, is NAGVMQNPRHLVRRRGQEARLRCSPMKGHSHVYWYRQLPEEGLKFMVYLQKENIIDESGMPKERFSAEFPKEGPSILRIQQVVRGDSAAYFCASSSLNRDTEAFFGQGTRLTVV.

This chain joins TRBV28 and TRBJ1-5; 8 bases agree with TRBD1. CDR3 length: 17 amino acids. Per the germline V gene, CDR1 is MDHEN and CDR2 is SYDVKM. J lost 1 base, V lost 1 base, and 6 bases had no gene match. This CDR3 is CASSLFRTGKSNQPQHF. The DNA of the CDR3 is TGTGCCAGCAGTTTATTCCGGACAGGGAAGAGCAATCAGCCCCAGCATTTT.

The rearrangement joins TRBV6-1 to TRBJ2-3; 7 positions agree with TRBD2. V shed 1 base and J 2 bases; nucleotides not matched to a gene: 3. Germline V gene lookup returns CDR1 MNHNS and CDR2 SASEGT. CDR3 length equals 15 residues. The CDR3 DNA follows: TGTGCCAGCAGTGAAGAGCGGGAACTCACAGATACGCAGTATTTT. Translated: CASSEERELTDTQYF.